This record covers a single T cell receptor (beta chain). The data originate from a study of T cell changes during pregnancy in multiple sclerosis. Libraries were prepared by immunoSEQ multiplex PCR; TCRdb keeps only in-frame clonotypes and omits some of them. Found here are about 42,000 clones, 88% of them singletons; the top ten hold around 1.2%. The CDR3 loop spans 17 amino acids. CDR1 SGHRS and CDR2 YFSETQ come from the germline V gene. The V gene end was trimmed by 4 bases and the J gene end by 0 bases; junction bases not matched to a gene: 10. This chain joins TRBV5-1 and TRBJ2-1, with 7 bases identical to TRBD2. The source material was CD4+ T cells from peripheral blood mononuclear cells, sampled in the second trimester of pregnancy. This clonotype was sampled from a female donor with multiple sclerosis, enrolled in a pregnancy study. The DNA for the CDR3 is TGCGCCAGCAGCCCCCTAAGGCTAGCGGACTCCTACAATGAGCAGTTCTTC. This gives the protein CASSPLRLADSYNEQFF.